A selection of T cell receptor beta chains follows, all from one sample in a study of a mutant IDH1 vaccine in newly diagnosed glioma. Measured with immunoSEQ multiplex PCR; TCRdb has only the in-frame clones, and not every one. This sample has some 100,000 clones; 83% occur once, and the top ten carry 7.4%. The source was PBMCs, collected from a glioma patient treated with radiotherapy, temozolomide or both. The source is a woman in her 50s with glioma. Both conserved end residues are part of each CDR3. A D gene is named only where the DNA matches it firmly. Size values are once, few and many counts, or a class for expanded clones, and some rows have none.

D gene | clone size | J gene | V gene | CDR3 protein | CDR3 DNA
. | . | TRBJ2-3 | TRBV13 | CASSPGVRGTQYF | TGTGCCAGCAGCCCCGGCGTGAGGGGTACGCAGTATTTT
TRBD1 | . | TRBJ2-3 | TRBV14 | CASSQGQGGPDTQYF | TGTGCCAGCAGCCAAGGACAGGGTGGACCAGATACGCAGTATTTT
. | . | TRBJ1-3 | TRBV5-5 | CASSSVGSGNTIYF | TGTGCCAGCAGCTCCGTTGGCTCTGGAAACACCATATATTTT
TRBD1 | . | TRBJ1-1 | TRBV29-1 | CSATQGQGFITEAFF | TGCAGCGCCACACAAGGACAGGGTTTCATAACTGAAGCTTTCTTT
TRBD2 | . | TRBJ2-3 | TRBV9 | CASSVAPTLAGSTDTQYF | TGTGCCAGCAGCGTAGCTCCCACCTTAGCGGGGTCCACAGATACGCAGTATTTT
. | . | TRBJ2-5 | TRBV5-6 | CASSLRAIFETQYF | TGTGCCAGCAGCTTGAGGGCTATTTTCGAGACCCAGTACTTC
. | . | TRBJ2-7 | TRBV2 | CASSLGGYEQYF | TGTGCCAGCAGCCTAGGCGGCTACGAGCAGTACTTC
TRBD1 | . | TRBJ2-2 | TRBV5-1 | CASSLAGTANTGELFF | TGCGCCAGCAGCCTTGCTGGGACAGCGAACACCGGGGAGCTGTTTTTT
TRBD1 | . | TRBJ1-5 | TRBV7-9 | CASSPGRGGEKSQPQHF | TGTGCCAGCAGCCCCGGCAGAGGGGGCGAGAAGTCTCAGCCCCAGCATTTT
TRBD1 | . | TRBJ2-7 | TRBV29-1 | CSVIRDRGYEQYF | TGCAGCGTGATCCGGGACAGGGGTTATGAGCAGTACTTC
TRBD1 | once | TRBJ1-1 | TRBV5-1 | CASSGGTGGAGGLEAFF | TGCGCCAGCAGCGGCGGGACAGGGGGCGCGGGAGGTCTGGAAGCTTTCTTT
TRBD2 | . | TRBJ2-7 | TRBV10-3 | CAITDGGPGGAYEQYF | TGTGCCATCACCGATGGGGGACCGGGGGGGGCCTACGAGCAGTACTTC
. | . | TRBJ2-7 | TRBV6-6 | CASTIQQGRDEQYF | TGTGCCAGCACCATTCAACAGGGAAGAGACGAGCAGTACTTC
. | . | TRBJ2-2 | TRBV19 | CASSPGTGELFF | TGTGCCAGTAGTCCCGGGACGGGGGAGCTGTTTTTT
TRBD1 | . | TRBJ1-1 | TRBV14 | CASSQMRTGSTEAFF | TGTGCCAGCAGCCAAATGAGGACAGGGAGCACTGAAGCTTTCTTT
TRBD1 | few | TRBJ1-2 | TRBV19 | CASSSQGADYGYTF | TGTGCCAGTAGCTCGCAGGGGGCGGACTATGGCTACACCTTC
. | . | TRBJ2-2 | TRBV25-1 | CASSDTAPGASTGELFF | TGTGCCAGCAGTGACACCGCCCCGGGGGCGAGCACCGGGGAGCTGTTTTTT
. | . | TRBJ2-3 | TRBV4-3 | CASSQDRAGGGTDTQYF | TGCGCCAGCAGCCAAGATAGGGCGGGCGGGGGCACAGATACGCAGTATTTT
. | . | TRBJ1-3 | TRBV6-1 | CASSEVEGNTIYF | TGTGCCAGCAGTGAAGTAGAAGGAAACACCATATATTTT
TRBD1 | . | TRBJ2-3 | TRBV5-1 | CASSFGQGGSDTQYF | TGCGCCAGCAGCTTCGGACAGGGGGGCTCAGATACGCAGTATTTT
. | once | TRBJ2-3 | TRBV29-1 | CSAARRLSTDTQYF | TGCAGCGCCGCCAGACGGCTGAGCACAGATACGCAGTATTTT
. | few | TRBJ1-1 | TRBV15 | CATSRDPIGGAFF | TGTGCCACCAGCAGAGACCCAATAGGGGGAGCTTTCTTT
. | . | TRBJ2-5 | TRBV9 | CASSVGRDHQETQYF | TGTGCCAGCAGCGTCGGACGGGACCACCAAGAGACCCAGTACTTC
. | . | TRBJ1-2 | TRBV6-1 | CASSRDGNYGYTF | TGTGCCAGCAGTAGAGACGGTAACTATGGCTACACCTTC
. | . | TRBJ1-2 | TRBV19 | CASSLQGRGNGYTF | TGTGCCAGTAGTCTTCAGGGTCGGGGCAATGGCTACACCTTC
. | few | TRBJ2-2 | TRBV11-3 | CASSRLGGENTGELFF | TGTGCCAGCAGCCGCCTCGGCGGAGAGAACACCGGGGAGCTGTTTTTT
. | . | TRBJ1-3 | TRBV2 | CASIFRGGNTIYF | TGTGCCAGCATATTCAGGGGTGGAAACACCATATATTTT
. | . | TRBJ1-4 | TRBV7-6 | CASSLARRANEKLFF | TGTGCCAGCAGCTTAGCGCGGCGGGCTAATGAAAAACTGTTTTTT
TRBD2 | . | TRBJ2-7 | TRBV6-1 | CASSEPPSGGYFPNEQYF | TGTGCCAGCAGTGAACCCCCTAGCGGGGGGTACTTCCCGAACGAGCAGTACTTC
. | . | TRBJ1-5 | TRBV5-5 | CASSLNSNQPQHF | TGTGCCAGCAGCTTGAATAGCAATCAGCCCCAGCATTTT
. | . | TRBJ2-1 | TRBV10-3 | CAIRGGGAEQFF | TGTGCCATCCGTGGGGGCGGGGCTGAGCAGTTCTTC
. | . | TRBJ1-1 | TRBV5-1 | CASSTQGPDTEAFF | TGCGCCAGCTCAACCCAAGGGCCTGATACTGAAGCTTTCTTT
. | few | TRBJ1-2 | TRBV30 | CAWRGRRSNYGYTF | TGTGCCTGGAGGGGCCGACGGTCTAACTATGGCTACACCTTC
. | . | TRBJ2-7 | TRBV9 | CASSVGGQRGPSYEQYF | TGTGCCAGCAGCGTAGGGGGACAAAGGGGACCTTCCTACGAGCAGTACTTC
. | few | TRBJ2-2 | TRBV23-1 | CASSLFGELFF | TGCGCCAGCAGTCTGTTCGGGGAGCTGTTTTTT
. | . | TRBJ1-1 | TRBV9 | CASSPSGANTEAFF | TGTGCCAGCAGCCCATCGGGCGCGAACACTGAAGCTTTCTTT
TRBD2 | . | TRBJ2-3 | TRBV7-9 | CASSSTSGGADTQYF | TGTGCCAGCAGCTCGACTAGCGGGGGGGCAGATACGCAGTATTTT
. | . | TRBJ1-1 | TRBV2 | CASSEEGRNTEAFF | TGTGCCAGCAGTGAAGAGGGGAGAAACACTGAAGCTTTCTTT
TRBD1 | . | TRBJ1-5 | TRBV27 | CASSTRQGGNQPQHF | TGTGCCAGCAGTACGCGACAGGGTGGCAATCAGCCCCAGCATTTT
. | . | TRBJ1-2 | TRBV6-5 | CASSYRPGSHGYTF | TGTGCCAGCAGTTACCGTCCAGGGTCCCATGGCTACACCTTC
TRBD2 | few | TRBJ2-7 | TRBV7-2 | CASSPSGSGGPSYEQYF | TGTGCCAGCAGCCCTAGTGGTAGCGGGGGGCCCTCCTACGAGCAGTACTTC
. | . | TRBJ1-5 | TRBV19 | CASTPDPIYSNQPQHF | TGTGCCAGTACCCCTGACCCTATCTATAGCAATCAGCCCCAGCATTTT
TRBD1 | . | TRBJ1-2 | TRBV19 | CASSALALTGYQSYTF | TGTGCCAGTAGTGCCTTAGCCCTGACAGGGTATCAGAGCTACACCTTC
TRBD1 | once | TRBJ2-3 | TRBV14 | CASSQGNRGRGDTQYF | TGTGCCAGCAGCCAAGGGAACAGGGGGCGCGGAGATACGCAGTATTTT
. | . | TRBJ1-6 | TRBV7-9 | CASSKDGIYNSPLHF | TGTGCCAGCAGCAAAGACGGCATCTATAATTCACCCCTCCACTTT
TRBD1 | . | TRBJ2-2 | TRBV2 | CAIQTGQGAYGELFF | TGTGCCATCCAAACCGGACAGGGGGCATACGGGGAGCTGTTTTTT
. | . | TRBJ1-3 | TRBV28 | CASSLGREYGNTIYF | TGTGCCAGCAGCCTGGGGCGCGAGTACGGAAACACCATATATTTT
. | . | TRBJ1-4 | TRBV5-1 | CACKQQGGVAEKLFF | TGCGCCTGCAAGCAGCAGGGAGGTGTCGCTGAAAAACTGTTTTTT
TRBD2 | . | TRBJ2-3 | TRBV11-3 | CASSSVAGGGDTQYF | TGTGCCAGCAGCTCTGTAGCGGGGGGTGGAGATACGCAGTATTTT
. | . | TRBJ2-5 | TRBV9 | CASSADRGGETQYF | TGTGCCAGCAGCGCAGACAGGGGAGGGGAGACCCAGTACTTC
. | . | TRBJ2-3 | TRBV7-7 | CASSFSGKAGDTQYF | TGTGCCAGCAGCTTTTCGGGGAAGGCGGGAGATACGCAGTATTTT
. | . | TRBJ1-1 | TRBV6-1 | CASSQMVGRNTEAFF | TGTGCCAGCAGCCAAATGGTGGGGAGGAACACTGAAGCTTTCTTT
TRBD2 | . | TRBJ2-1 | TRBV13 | CASSLGLAGDNEQFF | TGTGCCAGCAGCCTGGGACTAGCTGGGGACAATGAGCAGTTCTTC
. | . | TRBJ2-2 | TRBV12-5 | CASGLIGGLARTGELFF | TGTGCTAGTGGTTTAATAGGAGGTCTTGCACGGACCGGGGAGCTGTTTTTT
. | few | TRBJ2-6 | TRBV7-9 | CASSRSGYSGANVLTF | TGTGCCAGCAGCCGGTCAGGTTACTCTGGGGCCAACGTCCTGACTTTC